This T cell receptor beta chain was identified during a study of shared clonotypes between healthy human individuals. Study results and caveats: A limitation of the genetic and exposure-history diversity represented arose from few donors.

Regarding this clone: The antigen remains undetermined.

Trimming at V came to 4 bases and at J to 4 bases, leaving 7 bases not matched to a gene. The CDR3 spans 16 residues. Germline lookup yields CDR1 MNHEY and CDR2 SMNVEV (reference sequence). Measured with immunoSEQ multiplex PCR; TCRdb has only the in-frame clones, and not every one. The sample holds roughly 500,000 clones, more than 75% seen once. The chain uses TRBV27 and TRBJ2-4; TRBD1 matches 10 bases. The specimen was PBMCs. The receptor was derived from a woman between 40 and 55 years old in good health. Some clones in this sample may be carry-over from other donors' samples. CDR3 in amino acids: CASSSMGQGQKNIQYF. For the CDR3, the DNA is TGTGCCAGCAGTTCCATGGGACAGGGGCAAAAAAACATTCAGTACTTC.